The 7 T cell receptor beta chains presented below share a single source sample, sequenced in a study of shared clonotypes between healthy human individuals. CD45RO-negative cells were positively selected for CCR7, leaving out terminally differentiated effector memory CD45RA+ cells. Some clones are missing from TCRdb's copy, which holds only in-frame ones; the method was immunoSEQ multiplex PCR. Among over 2 million clones, around 96% were seen once, and the ten largest hold 0.85% to 1.2%. The sample taken for sequencing was naive CD8+ T cells sorted from blood. The receptors come from a man aged 18 to 30 in good health.

This chain connects TRBV28 to TRBJ1-1; 8 positions match TRBD1. Trimming cost V 3 bases and J 7 bases; bases outside gene matches: 4. The CDR3 has 13 residues. The germline CDR1 and CDR2 sequences are MDHEN and SYDVKM. CDR3: CASSFTDRGEAFF. Written as DNA, the CDR3 is TGTGCCAGCAGTTTCACTGACAGGGGTGAAGCTTTCTTT.

The V call is TRBV27, the J call TRBJ2-7; 11 positions match TRBD1. This CDR3 spans 15 amino acids. Germline CDR1 MNHEY, CDR2 SMNVEV (reference sequence). J gave up 4 bases and V 0 bases, and 2 bases lay outside the gene matches. CDR3 DNA sequence: TGTGCCAGCAGTTTATCGGGGGACAGGGGGTACGAGCAGTACTTC. This gives the protein CASSLSGDRGYEQYF.

This clone was seen more than once but under ten times. The same CDR3 arises from other DNA sequences in this sample as well. The gene calls are TRBV13 and TRBJ2-5, with D unclear. There are 13 residues in the CDR3. V was cut by 0 bases and J by 2 bases, with 4 bases left in between. The germline V gene has CDR1 PRHDT and CDR2 FYEKMQ (reference sequence). The CDR3 spells CASSLGGQETQYF. The CDR3 DNA reads as TGTGCCAGCAGCTTAGGGGGACAAGAGACCCAGTACTTC. The full variable domain, completed using reference TRBV13 and TRBJ2-5, is AAGVIQSPRHLIKEKRETATLKCYPIPRHDTVYWYQQGPGQDPQFLISFYEKMQSDKGSIPDRFSAQQFSDYHSELNMSSLELGDSALYFCASSLGGQETQYFGPGTRLLVL.

A note on this clone: Other DNA sequences of this sample code for an identical CDR3. The CDR3: CASSGDEQYF. The CDR3 DNA is TGTGCCAGCAGCGGTGACGAGCAGTACTTC. The V gene is TRBV9, the J gene TRBJ2-7; D remains unclear. This CDR3 comprises 10 residues. Trimming took 3 bases from V and 5 from J, leaving 3 bases between them. Germline V gene lookup returns CDR1 SGDLS and CDR2 YYNGEE.

J is TRBJ1-1 and V is TRBV10-2, with D hard to call. Trimming stripped 0 bases from V and 4 bases from J, with 18 bases between. Per germline, CDR1 WSHSY and CDR2 SAAADI. The CDR3 is 17 amino acids. CDR3 loop: CASSESIGWLSGTEAFF. The CDR3 DNA reads as TGCGCCAGCAGTGAGTCGATAGGATGGTTGAGTGGCACTGAAGCTTTCTTT.

The chain couples TRBV6-5 to TRBJ2-5; tentatively, D is TRBD1 or TRBD2 (6 bases each). Germline V gives CDR1 MNHEY, CDR2 SVGAGI. V lost 6 bases, J lost 5 bases, and 19 bases lay in between. This CDR3 is built from 15 residues. The DNA of the CDR3 is TGTGCCAGCAGACCCGACAGGAGGGCGTATGAGACCCAGTACTTC. It codes for CASRPDRRAYETQYF.

This clone was counted between two and nine times. The J gene is TRBJ2-7, the V gene TRBV6-1; either TRBD1 or TRBD2 may fit D (7 bases each). Germline values: CDR1 MNHNS, CDR2 SASEGT. CDR3 length equals 14 residues. Trimming pared 6 bases from V and 2 bases from J, leaving 14 bases between. CDR3 in amino acids: CASRGGQGAYEQYF. The CDR3 DNA reads TGTGCCAGCAGGGGGGGGCAGGGGGCCTACGAGCAGTACTTC.